This T cell receptor beta chain is from a study of blood T cells in healthy people across ages. In this sample, this clonotype turned up many times. The antigen is unknown. Whole-study results and caveats: Researchers judged that diversity estimates from one million T cells fell short of true values. Shifts in expanded clonotypes may have been confounded by donor CMV status, which was unknown. Both higher diversity and more naive CD4+ cells marked long-lived donors when set against aged donors.

The CDR3 is made up of 16 amino acids. The V gene end was trimmed by 7 bases and the J gene end by 2 bases; junction bases not matched to a gene: 11. The individuals who served as donors were healthy Caucasians living in Russia, aged about 6 to 95. The authors ran a second PCR of roughly 6 to 12 cycles using a sample-barcoded 5' primer and a J-beta primer mix. In TCRdb, the 5' RACE reads were re-called with MiXCR into one record per CDR3 protein. The sample lists roughly 1,700,000 distinct CDR3 sequences, 28% occurring once. The rearrangement uses TRBV12-3 or TRBV12-4 and TRBJ2-1; 7 nucleotides line up with TRBD2. This TCR came from a woman aged 25 to 39 in good health. Sample: blood. The CDR3 protein is CASTLGLAVTYNEQFF. In DNA, the CDR3 is TGTGCCAGCACCTTAGGGCTAGCGGTAACCTACAATGAGCAGTTCTTC.